These 14 T cell receptor beta chains were sequenced from one sample in a study of cytomegalovirus exposure and HLA in healthy donors. The PCR had 60 Vbeta and 13 Jbeta primers. Clones were read by immunoSEQ multiplex PCR, and TCRdb kept only the in-frame ones, dropping some. The table lists about 160,000 clones, with around 1.9% in the top ten. The sequenced material came from PBMCs. The source is a young man in good health and CMV-seronegative.

The chain couples TRBV27 to TRBJ1-1; D is perhaps TRBD1 (5 bases). The germline gives CDR1 MNHEY, CDR2 SMNVEV (reference sequence). There are 15 residues in the CDR3. The ends were cut back, 8 bases at V and 3 bases at J, with 19 bases in the middle. The chain's CDR3 is CASRARGGVDTEAFF. CDR3 sequence (DNA): TGTGCCAGCCGCGCCCGGGGAGGGGTAGACACTGAAGCTTTCTTT.

The chain links TRBV2 to TRBJ2-1; D not resolved. The CDR3 has 14 residues. The V and J ends lost 5 bases and 8 bases respectively, with 16 bases between them. The germline V gene has CDR1 SNHLY and CDR2 FYNNEI. The CDR3 DNA sequence: TGTGCCAGCAGTTTTTTTCAGCTGGGCGATGAGCAGTTCTTC. As protein: CASSFFQLGDEQFF.

V usage is TRBV9 and J usage is TRBJ2-2; possibly TRBD1 for D (6 bases). Germline CDR1 reads SGDLS; CDR2 reads YYNGEE. Trimming pared 4 bases from V and 0 bases from J, leaving 16 bases between. This CDR3 has 17 residues. The CDR3 protein is CASSTPRTDANTGELFF. As DNA, the CDR3 is TGTGCCAGCAGCACGCCACGGACAGACGCGAACACCGGGGAGCTGTTTTTT.

The chain recombines TRBV27 with TRBJ1-2; D is uncertain. The CDR3 spans 13 residues. Per germline, CDR1 MNHEY and CDR2 SMNVEV (reference sequence). With 0 bases removed from V and 1 base from J, the gap between germline ends came to 3 bases. This chain's CDR3 is CASSLSLNYGYTF. CDR3 in DNA: TGTGCCAGCAGTTTATCCCTTAACTATGGCTACACCTTC.

Notes on this clone: Other DNA sequences from this sample encode an identical CDR3 as well. The rearrangement links TRBV2 to TRBJ2-6; no clear D. Per germline, CDR1 SNHLY and CDR2 FYNNEI. The CDR3 covers 14 residues. V lost 6 bases and J lost 0, with 6 bases in between. CDR3 amino acids: CASSQASGANVLTF. For the CDR3, the DNA is TGTGCCAGCAGCCAGGCCTCTGGGGCCAACGTCCTGACTTTC.

The chain uses TRBV18 and TRBJ2-2, with 8 nucleotides matching TRBD2. The CDR3 runs 16 residues. In germline, CDR1 is KGHSH, CDR2 LQKENI. Unmatched junction bases numbered 7, after V lost 5 bases and J lost 2 bases. Here the CDR3 reads CASSIREGENTGELFF. The CDR3 DNA reads as TGTGCCAGCTCAATACGGGAGGGCGAAAACACCGGGGAGCTGTTTTTT.

V usage is TRBV19 and J usage is TRBJ1-3, with D uncertain. The CDR3 runs to 14 residues. Trimming removed 2 bases from V and 0 bases from J, with 5 bases in between. Per the germline V gene, CDR1 is LNHDA and CDR2 is SQIVND (reference sequence). The CDR3 DNA is TGTGCCAGTAGTATACAGAACTCTGGAAACACCATATATTTT. Its translation: CASSIQNSGNTIYF. The full variable domain, completed using reference TRBV19 and TRBJ1-3, is DGGITQSPKYLFRKEGQNVTLSCEQNLNHDAMYWYRQDPGQGLRLIYYSQIVNDFQKGDIAEGYSVSREKKESFPLTVTSAQKNPTAFYLCASSIQNSGNTIYFGEGSWLTVV.

This rearrangement joins TRBV28 to TRBJ1-5, with D maybe TRBD1 (5 bases). V was trimmed by 5 bases and J by 5 bases, leaving 19 bases between them. The CDR3 contains 16 residues. Germline V gives CDR1 MDHEN, CDR2 SYDVKM. The CDR3 protein is CASSPHGRGSHQPQHF. CDR3 nucleotides: TGTGCCAGCAGTCCCCACGGTAGGGGTTCCCATCAGCCCCAGCATTTT.

V and J are TRBV5-5 and TRBJ1-1; 10 nucleotides match TRBD1. The germline gives CDR1 SGHKS, CDR2 YYEKEE (reference sequence). The length of the CDR3 is 14 residues. The J segment lost 5 bases and the V segment lost 4 bases, leaving 5 bases of the junction unmatched. DNA for the CDR3: TGTGCCAGCAGCCCCGGGACAGGGGAAACTGAAGCTTTCTTT. Translated: CASSPGTGETEAFF.

The chain couples TRBV5-4 to TRBJ2-7, with a tentative D call TRBD2 (5 bases). The CDR3 contains 14 residues. Deletions cut 0 bases from V and 7 bases from J, with 14 bases between. CDR1 is SGHNT, CDR2 YYREEE, per germline (reference sequence). DNA for the CDR3: TGTGCCAGCAGCTTGGGTCAAGGTCCGGGGGAGCAGTACTTC. Translating it yields CASSLGQGPGEQYF. The complete variable domain, with remaining parts taken from reference TRBV5-4 and TRBJ2-7, reads ETGVTQSPTHLIKTRGQQVTLRCSSQSGHNTVSWYQQALGQGPQFIFQYYREEENGRGNFPPRFSGLQFPNYSSELNVNALELDDSALYLCASSLGQGPGEQYFGPGTRLTVT.

The V gene is TRBV19, the J gene TRBJ2-1, with 7 bases lining up with TRBD2. This CDR3 has 15 residues. J was trimmed by 6 bases and V by 3 bases; bases with no gene match: 8. Germline V gene data show CDR1 as LNHDA and CDR2 as SQIVND (reference sequence). The CDR3 DNA reads TGTGCCAGTAGTATTGGGATAGCGGGTATCAATGAGCAGTTCTTC. Translation gives CASSIGIAGINEQFF.

The chain has TRBV11-2 and TRBJ2-3; weak D call: TRBD2 (7 bases). CDR1 is SGHAT, CDR2 FQNNGV, per germline. Deletions cut 5 bases from V and 1 base from J, with 16 bases between. The length of the CDR3 is 16 residues. The CDR3 nucleotides are TGTGCCAGCAGCCTCGGACTAGAGGGGGGCACAGATACGCAGTATTTT. As protein: CASSLGLEGGTDTQYF.

This chain uses TRBV10-3 with TRBJ2-5; maybe TRBD1 (6 bases). CDR3 size: 13 residues. The ends were cut back, 8 bases at V and 2 bases at J, with 12 bases in the middle. Germline CDR1 ENHRY, CDR2 SYGVKD. The DNA for the CDR3 is TGTGCCATCCGGGACACTGGGCAAGAGACCCAGTACTTC. It specifies CAIRDTGQETQYF.

The chain joins TRBV5-5 to TRBJ1-2; 9 bases map to TRBD1. CDR1 is SGHKS and CDR2 is YYEKEE in the germline V gene (reference sequence). The V and J ends lost 1 base and 9 bases, in that order; junction bases with no gene match: 13. The CDR3 spans 16 residues. The CDR3 reads CASSLTGTGTTVSYTF. For the CDR3, the DNA is TGTGCCAGCAGCTTGACCGGGACAGGGACGACTGTGAGCTACACCTTC.